This TCR beta chain was profiled in a study of blood T cell repertoires in COVID-19. The CDR3 is 16 amino acids. The V and J ends lost 0 bases and 5 bases respectively, with 16 bases between them. Germline V CDR1 and CDR2: LGHDT, YNNKEL (reference sequence). Clones were read by immunoSEQ multiplex PCR, and TCRdb kept only the in-frame ones, dropping some. The table records more than 200,000 clones, 70% to 90% of them present only once. The J gene is TRBJ2-5, the V gene TRBV3-1 (or the pseudogene TRBV3-2); maybe TRBD2 (5 bases). Sequencing was done on a sample of PBMCs or T cells enriched from blood (not recorded which). This clonotype was sampled from a man younger than 45 with acute COVID-19. The CDR3 DNA follows: TGTGCCAGCAGCCAAGATCTGGGCTCCACGGGGGAGACCCAGTACTTC. Its translation: CASSQDLGSTGETQYF.